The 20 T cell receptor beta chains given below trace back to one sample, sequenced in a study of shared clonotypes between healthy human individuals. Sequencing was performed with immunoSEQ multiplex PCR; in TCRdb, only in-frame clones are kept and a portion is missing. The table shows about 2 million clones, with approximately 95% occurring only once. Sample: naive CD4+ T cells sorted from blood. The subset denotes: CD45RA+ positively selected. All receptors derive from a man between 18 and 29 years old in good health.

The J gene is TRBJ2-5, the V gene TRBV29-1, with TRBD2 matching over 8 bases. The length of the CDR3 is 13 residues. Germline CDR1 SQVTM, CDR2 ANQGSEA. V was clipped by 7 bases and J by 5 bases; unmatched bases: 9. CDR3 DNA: TGCAGCGGCTTTAGCGGGGCTGGGGAGACCCAGTACTTC. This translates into CSGFSGAGETQYF.

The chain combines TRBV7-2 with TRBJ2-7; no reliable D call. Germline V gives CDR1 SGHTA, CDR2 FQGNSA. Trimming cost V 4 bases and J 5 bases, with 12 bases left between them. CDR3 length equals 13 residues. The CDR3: CASSSPLYNEQYF. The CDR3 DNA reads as TGTGCCAGCAGCTCCCCCCTGTACAACGAGCAGTACTTC.

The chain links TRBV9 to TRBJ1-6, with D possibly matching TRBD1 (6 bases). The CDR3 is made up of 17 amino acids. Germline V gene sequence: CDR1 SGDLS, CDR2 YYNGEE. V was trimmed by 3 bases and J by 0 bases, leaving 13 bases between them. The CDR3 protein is CASSGLGQLSYNSPLHF. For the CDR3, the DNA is TGTGCCAGCAGCGGCCTTGGACAGCTCTCCTATAATTCACCCCTCCACTTT.

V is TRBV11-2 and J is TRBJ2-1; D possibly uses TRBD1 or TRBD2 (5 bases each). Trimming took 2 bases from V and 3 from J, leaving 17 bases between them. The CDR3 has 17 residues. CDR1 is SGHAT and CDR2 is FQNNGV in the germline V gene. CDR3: CASSLKERTNNYNEQFF. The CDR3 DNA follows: TGTGCCAGCAGCTTAAAAGAGCGGACAAACAACTACAATGAGCAGTTCTTC.

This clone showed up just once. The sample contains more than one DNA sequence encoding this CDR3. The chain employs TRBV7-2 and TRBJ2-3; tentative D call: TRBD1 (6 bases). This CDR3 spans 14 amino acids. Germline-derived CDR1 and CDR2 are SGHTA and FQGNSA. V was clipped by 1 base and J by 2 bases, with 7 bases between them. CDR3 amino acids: CASSLGGPTDTQYF. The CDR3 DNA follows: TGTGCCAGCAGCTTAGGGGGGCCCACAGATACGCAGTATTTT.

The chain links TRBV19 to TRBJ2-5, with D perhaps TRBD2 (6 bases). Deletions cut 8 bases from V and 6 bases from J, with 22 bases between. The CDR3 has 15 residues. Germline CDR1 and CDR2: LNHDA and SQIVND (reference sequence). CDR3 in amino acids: CASADLRGMRKTQYF. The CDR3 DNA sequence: TGTGCCAGTGCCGATCTGCGCGGGATGAGAAAGACCCAGTACTTC.

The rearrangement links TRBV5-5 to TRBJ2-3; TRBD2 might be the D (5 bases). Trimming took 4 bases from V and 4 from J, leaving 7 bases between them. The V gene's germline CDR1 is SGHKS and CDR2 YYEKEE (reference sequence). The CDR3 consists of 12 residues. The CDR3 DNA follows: TGTGCCAGCAGCGAACTAGCAGATACGCAGTATTTT. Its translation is CASSELADTQYF.

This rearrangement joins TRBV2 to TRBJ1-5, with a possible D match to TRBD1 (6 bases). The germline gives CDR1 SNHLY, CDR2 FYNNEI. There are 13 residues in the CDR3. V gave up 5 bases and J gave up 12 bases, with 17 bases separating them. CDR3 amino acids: CASSTSGQLLQHF. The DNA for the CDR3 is TGTGCCAGCAGTACAAGTGGACAGCTTCTCCAGCATTTT.

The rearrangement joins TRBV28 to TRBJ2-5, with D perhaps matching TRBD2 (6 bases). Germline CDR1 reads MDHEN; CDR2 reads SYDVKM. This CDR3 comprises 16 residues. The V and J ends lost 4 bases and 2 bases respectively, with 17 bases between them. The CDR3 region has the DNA TGTGCCAGCAGTTCGAACGTAGGGGACTTACAAGAGACCCAGTACTTC. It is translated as CASSSNVGDLQETQYF.

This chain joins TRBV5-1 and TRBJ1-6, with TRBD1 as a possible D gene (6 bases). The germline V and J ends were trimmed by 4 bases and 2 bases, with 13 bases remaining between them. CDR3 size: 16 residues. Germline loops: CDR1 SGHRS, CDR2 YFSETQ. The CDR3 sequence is CASSGGGTPYNSPLHF. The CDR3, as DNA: TGCGCCAGCAGCGGAGGGGGTACCCCCTATAATTCACCCCTCCACTTT.

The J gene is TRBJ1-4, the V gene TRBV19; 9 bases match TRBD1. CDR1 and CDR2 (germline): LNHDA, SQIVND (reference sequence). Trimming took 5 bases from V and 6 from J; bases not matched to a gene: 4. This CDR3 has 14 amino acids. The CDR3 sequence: CASSHRGRDEKLFF. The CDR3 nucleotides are TGTGCCAGTAGTCACAGGGGGCGCGATGAAAAACTGTTTTTT.

Here the CDR3 reads CASSLALEGGANEKLFF. The CDR3 coding sequence is TGTGCCAGCAGCTTGGCCCTAGAGGGGGGAGCTAATGAAAAACTGTTTTTT. The rearrangement uses TRBV5-6 and TRBJ1-4; TRBD1 might be the D (6 bases). Deletions cut 0 bases from V and 3 bases from J, with 15 bases between. CDR3 size: 17 residues. Germline V CDR1 and CDR2: SGHDT, YYEEEE.

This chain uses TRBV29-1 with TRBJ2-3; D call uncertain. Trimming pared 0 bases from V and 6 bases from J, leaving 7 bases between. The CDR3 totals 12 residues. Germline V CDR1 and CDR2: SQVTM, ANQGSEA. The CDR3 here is CSVEDLGDTQYF. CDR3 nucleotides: TGCAGCGTTGAAGATCTGGGGGATACGCAGTATTTT.

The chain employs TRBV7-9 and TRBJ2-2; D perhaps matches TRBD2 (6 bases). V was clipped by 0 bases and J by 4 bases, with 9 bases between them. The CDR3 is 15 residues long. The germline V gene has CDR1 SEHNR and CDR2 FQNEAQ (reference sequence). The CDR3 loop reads CASSLAGGGTGELFF. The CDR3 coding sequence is TGTGCCAGCAGCTTAGCGGGAGGAGGCACCGGGGAGCTGTTTTTT.

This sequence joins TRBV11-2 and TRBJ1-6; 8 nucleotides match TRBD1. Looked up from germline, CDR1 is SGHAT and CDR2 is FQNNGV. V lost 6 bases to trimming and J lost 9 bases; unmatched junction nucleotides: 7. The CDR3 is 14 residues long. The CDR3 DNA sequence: TGTGCCAGCAGTCCCGGGACAGGTTCTTCACCCCTCCACTTT. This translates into CASSPGTGSSPLHF.

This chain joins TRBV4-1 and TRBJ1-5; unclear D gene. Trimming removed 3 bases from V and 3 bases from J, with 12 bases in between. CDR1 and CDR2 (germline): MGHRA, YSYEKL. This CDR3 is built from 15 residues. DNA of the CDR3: TGCGCCAGCAGCCAGACCGTAATCCACAATCAGCCCCAGCATTTT. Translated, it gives CASSQTVIHNQPQHF.

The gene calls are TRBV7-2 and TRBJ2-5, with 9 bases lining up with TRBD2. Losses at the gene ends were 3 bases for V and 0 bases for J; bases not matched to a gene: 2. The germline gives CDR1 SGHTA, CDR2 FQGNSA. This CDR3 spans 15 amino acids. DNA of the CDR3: TGTGCCAGCAGCTTTCAGCGGGGGGACCAAGAGACCCAGTACTTC. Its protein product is CASSFQRGDQETQYF.

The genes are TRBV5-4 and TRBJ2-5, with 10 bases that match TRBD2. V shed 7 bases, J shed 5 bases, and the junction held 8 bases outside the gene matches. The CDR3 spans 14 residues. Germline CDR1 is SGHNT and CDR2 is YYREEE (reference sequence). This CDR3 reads CASASGGNGETQYF. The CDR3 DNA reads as TGTGCCAGCGCTAGCGGGGGCAACGGGGAGACCCAGTACTTC.

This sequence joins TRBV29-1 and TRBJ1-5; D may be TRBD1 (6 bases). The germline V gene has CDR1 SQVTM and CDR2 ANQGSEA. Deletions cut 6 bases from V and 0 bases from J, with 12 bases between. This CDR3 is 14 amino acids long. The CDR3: CSVRGHDSNQPQHF. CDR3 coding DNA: TGCAGCGTGAGGGGACACGATAGCAATCAGCCCCAGCATTTT.

CDR3 DNA: TGTGCCTGGCGGAGTGTATCGGGGTACACCGGGGAGCTGTTTTTT. This sequence encodes CAWRSVSGYTGELFF. The rearrangement uses TRBV30 and TRBJ2-2; maybe TRBD2 (5 bases). The germline V and J ends were trimmed by 5 bases and 3 bases, with 16 bases remaining between them. Germline CDR1 is GTSNPN and CDR2 is SVGIG (reference sequence). The CDR3 has 15 amino acids. Together with reference TRBV30 and TRBJ2-2, the CDR3 gives the full variable domain: SQTIHQWPATLVQPVGSPLSLECTVEGTSNPNLYWYRQAAGRGLQLLFYSVGIGQISSEVPQNLSASRPQDRQFILSSKKLLLSDSGFYLCAWRSVSGYTGELFFGEGSRLTVL.